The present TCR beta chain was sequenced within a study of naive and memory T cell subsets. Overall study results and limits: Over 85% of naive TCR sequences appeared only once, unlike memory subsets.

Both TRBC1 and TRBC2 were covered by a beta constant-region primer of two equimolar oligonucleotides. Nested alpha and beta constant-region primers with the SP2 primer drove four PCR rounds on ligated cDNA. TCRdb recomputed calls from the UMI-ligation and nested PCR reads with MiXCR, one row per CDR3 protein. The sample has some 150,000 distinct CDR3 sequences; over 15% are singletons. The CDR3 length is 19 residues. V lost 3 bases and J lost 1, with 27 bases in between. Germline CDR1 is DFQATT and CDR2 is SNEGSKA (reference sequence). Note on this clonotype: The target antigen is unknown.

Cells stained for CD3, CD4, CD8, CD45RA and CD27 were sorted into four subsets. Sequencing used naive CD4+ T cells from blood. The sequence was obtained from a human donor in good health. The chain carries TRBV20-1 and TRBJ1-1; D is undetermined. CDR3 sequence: CSAREFLPSALPQNTEAFF. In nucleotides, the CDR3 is TGCAGTGCTAGGGAATTCCTTCCATCGGCGCTACCCCAGAACACTGAAGCTTTCTTT.